The T cell receptor (beta chain) described here comes from a study of blood T cell repertoires in COVID-19. Across the study: Both acute and convalescent COVID-19 samples were obtained from the United States, Italy and Spain. PBMCs, B-cell-depleted T cells, or T cells provided the cDNA or gDNA that made up the material.

This clone was seen only a few times. Trimming at V came to 4 bases and at J to 6 bases, leaving 7 bases not matched to a gene. The CDR3 has 15 residues. Germline loops: CDR1 SGHRS, CDR2 YFSETQ. The method was immunoSEQ multiplex PCR; TCRdb's version includes in-frame clones alone and lacks a portion of them. Among roughly 290,000 clones listed, 80% to 90% were seen once. Participants were placed into cohorts based on the clinical history they reported. What the recovered Cohort 3 donors had was two negative PCRs, clearance, or symptom resolution. The sequencing input was PBMCs or T cells enriched from blood (not recorded which). The sequence derives from a man in his thirties or forties who had recovered from COVID-19. This chain joins TRBV5-1 and TRBJ2-1; 10 nucleotides align to TRBD2. CDR3 in amino acids: CASSPVKRGGNEQFF. The CDR3 DNA sequence: TGCGCCAGCAGCCCCGTCAAGCGGGGGGGCAATGAGCAGTTCTTC.